This is a list of T cell receptor beta chains from one sample in a study of blood T cell repertoires in COVID-19. The assay was immunoSEQ multiplex PCR, and TCRdb's table has in-frame clones only and misses some. The sample carries a few hundred thousand clones, more than 85% recorded once. Sequencing was performed on peripheral blood. These receptors were collected from a man aged 30 to 39 with acute or convalescent COVID-19. Each CDR3 is given with its conserved first and last residue. D genes are given only for firm matches. Rows may omit the clone size; those that give it use once, few, many or a size class.

j_call	v_call	d_call	clone_size	cdr3_nt	cdr3_aa
TRBJ1-1	TRBV28	TRBD1	NA	TGTGCCAGCAGTGCGGCCGGGACAGGGAATGAAGCTTTCTTT	CASSAAGTGNEAFF
TRBJ2-4	TRBV23-1	TRBD1	NA	TGCGCCAGCAGTCATTCAGACAGGGGGCGCCCCAAAAACATTCAGTACTTC	CASSHSDRGRPKNIQYF
TRBJ1-2	TRBV24-1	TRBD1	NA	TGTGCCACCAGTGGGGGACAGGGACCTATGATCGCTGGCTACACCTTC	CATSGGQGPMIAGYTF
TRBJ2-2	TRBV10-1	NA	NA	TGCGCCAGCACGTTCCAACCGGGCGGGGAGCTGTTTTTT	CASTFQPGGELFF
TRBJ2-6	TRBV19	NA	NA	TGTGCCAGTACCGAGGTCAGCTCTGGGGCCAACGTCCTGACTTTC	CASTEVSSGANVLTF
TRBJ1-4	TRBV3-1/TRBV3-2	NA	NA	TGTGCCAGCAGCCCCGGAAGGAGTTCTACCGCAACTAATGAAAAACTGTTTTTT	CASSPGRSSTATNEKLFF
TRBJ2-7	TRBV6-5	TRBD1	NA	TGTGCCAGCAGTCCTGACAGGGCCATCTACGAGCAGTACTTC	CASSPDRAIYEQYF
TRBJ2-5	TRBV18	TRBD1	NA	TGTGCCAGCTCACCTCGGTCTTCGGGACAGGAGACCCAGTACTTC	CASSPRSSGQETQYF
TRBJ1-2	TRBV6-2/TRBV6-3	TRBD1	few	TGTGCCAGCAGTTACTCGGCAGGGGGCTACTATGGCTACACCTTC	CASSYSAGGYYGYTF
TRBJ2-2	TRBV29-1	NA	NA	TGCAGCGTTGCTTGGAACACCGGGGAGCTGTTTTTT	CSVAWNTGELFF
TRBJ1-4	TRBV30	TRBD1	NA	TGTGCCTGGAGTAGACAGGGGAGGGGGAAACTGTTTTTT	CAWSRQGRGKLFF
TRBJ1-2	TRBV6-5	TRBD1	once	TGTGCCAGCAGTTACTCGACAGGGGGCATTGGGAAAGGCTACACCTTC	CASSYSTGGIGKGYTF
TRBJ2-7	TRBV7-9	NA	NA	TGTGCCAGCAGCCCAAGAGGGATCTCCTACGAGCAGTACTTC	CASSPRGISYEQYF
TRBJ1-2	TRBV5-1	TRBD1	NA	TGCGCCAGCAGCTTGACAGGGGATTTTGGTGGCTACACCTTC	CASSLTGDFGGYTF
TRBJ1-5	TRBV28	NA	few	TGTGCCAGCAGTTTAGGTGGAGGGGCCAATCAGCCCCAGCATTTT	CASSLGGGANQPQHF
TRBJ1-2	TRBV30	TRBD1	NA	TGTGCCTGGAGTAGGAGACAGGGATTTAACTATGGCTACACCTTC	CAWSRRQGFNYGYTF
TRBJ2-6	TRBV19	NA	once	TGTACCAGTAGTCCGCCCGCGAGCTCTGGGGCCAACGTCCTGACTTTC	CTSSPPASSGANVLTF
TRBJ2-1	TRBV7-3	TRBD2	NA	TGTGCCAGCAGCCCACGGGTAGCGGGAAGCAATGAGCAGTTCTTC	CASSPRVAGSNEQFF
TRBJ1-5	TRBV19	TRBD1	NA	TGTGCCAGTAGTATTCGGGGGGGACAGTACCTCGGGGAGCCCCAGCATTTT	CASSIRGGQYLGEPQHF
TRBJ2-7	TRBV28	TRBD2	NA	TGTGCCAGCACTAGCGGGGGGCCGGTATACGAGCAGTACTTC	CASTSGGPVYEQYF
TRBJ1-5	TRBV27	TRBD1	NA	TGTGCCAGCAGTTTATCCGTCACAGGGGGCAATCAGCCCCAGCATTTT	CASSLSVTGGNQPQHF
TRBJ2-3	TRBV2	TRBD2	NA	TGTGCCAACAGCCTCGGGAGGAAGTCAGATACGCAGTATTTT	CANSLGRKSDTQYF
TRBJ1-1	TRBV5-1	NA	NA	TGCGCCAGCAGCCCCTTGGTCGACAGAACCAACACTGAAGCTTTCTTT	CASSPLVDRTNTEAFF
TRBJ2-2	TRBV30	TRBD2	NA	TGTGCCTTCCGGGAGGTTAACACCGGGGAGCTGTTTTTT	CAFREVNTGELFF
TRBJ1-5	TRBV6-6	NA	once	TGTGCCAGCCAGTTGGACCAGGGAAGTGGCCAGCCCCAGCATTTT	CASQLDQGSGQPQHF
TRBJ2-3	TRBV18	TRBD1	NA	TGTGCCAGCTCATTACAGGGGGCAACAGATACGCAGTATTTT	CASSLQGATDTQYF
TRBJ1-2	TRBV19	NA	NA	TGTGCCAGTCACACTCGAGGGGAGGGGATCTATGGCTACACCTTC	CASHTRGEGIYGYTF
TRBJ1-5	TRBV6-7	TRBD1	once	TGTGCCAGCAGTTACTCGAAAGCCCGACAGGGGGACCAGCCCCAGCATTTT	CASSYSKARQGDQPQHF
TRBJ2-2	TRBV5-1	TRBD1	NA	TGCGCCAGCAGCCCGCAGGGGGCTCCGAACACCGGGGAGCTGTTTTTT	CASSPQGAPNTGELFF
TRBJ2-3	TRBV5-3	TRBD2	NA	TGTGCCAGAAGCTTGGAGATAAGCGGGGGCACAGATACGCAGTATTTT	CARSLEISGGTDTQYF
TRBJ2-7	TRBV25-1	NA	once	TGTGCCAGCAGTGAATCGGCACTATCTACCTACGAGCAGTACTTC	CASSESALSTYEQYF
TRBJ1-6	TRBV20-1	TRBD1	NA	TGCAGTGCTAGTCGAGGACAGGGGAATTCACCCCTCCACTTT	CSASRGQGNSPLHF
TRBJ2-5	TRBV5-1	TRBD2	NA	TGCGCCAGCAGCTCCGGGACTAGCGGGGACGTGGTGGAGACCCAGTACTTC	CASSSGTSGDVVETQYF
TRBJ1-6	TRBV30	TRBD1	once	TGTGCCTGGAGCCCCGGACAGGGGTCCTATAATTCACCCCTCCACTTT	CAWSPGQGSYNSPLHF
TRBJ2-7	TRBV6-5	NA	once	TGTGCCAGCAGTTTATTTCCGCGGTACGAGCAGTACTTC	CASSLFPRYEQYF
TRBJ2-3	TRBV7-9	TRBD2	NA	TGTGCCAGCAGTTTCCGTCCTAGCGGAGGCACAGATACGCAGTATTTT	CASSFRPSGGTDTQYF
TRBJ1-3	TRBV4-1	NA	NA	TGCGCCAGCAGCCAAGAACTCCCGAGCTCTGGAAACACCATATATTTT	CASSQELPSSGNTIYF
TRBJ2-2	TRBV29-1	NA	once	TGCAGCGTTCGGGAGAGGATGAACACCGGGGAGCTGTTTTTT	CSVRERMNTGELFF
TRBJ2-1	TRBV7-8	NA	NA	TGTGCCAGCAAGTCAGGGACAAATGAGCAGTTCTTC	CASKSGTNEQFF
TRBJ1-1	TRBV18	TRBD1	few	TGTGCCAGCTCAGACCGACAGGGTAAAACTGAAGCTTTCTTT	CASSDRQGKTEAFF
TRBJ1-1	TRBV13	TRBD1	many	TGTGCCAGCAGCTCGGGACAGTCGAACACTGAAGCTTTCTTT	CASSSGQSNTEAFF
TRBJ1-6	TRBV27	TRBD1	NA	TGTGCCAGCAGTTTACGGACAGGTGTTATTTGGGATTCACCCCTCCACTTT	CASSLRTGVIWDSPLHF
TRBJ2-7	TRBV30	TRBD2	once	TGTGCCTGGAGCGGGACTAGCGGGGACAAGTTCTCCTACGAGCAGTACTTC	CAWSGTSGDKFSYEQYF
TRBJ2-1	TRBV18	NA	NA	TGTGCCAGCTCACCTAATGCTCGAGACAATGAGCAGTTCTTC	CASSPNARDNEQFF
TRBJ2-3	TRBV29-1	NA	NA	TGCAGCGTTTGGGAGGCAGATACGCAGTATTTT	CSVWEADTQYF
TRBJ1-1	TRBV5-1	NA	once	TGCGCCAGCAGCTTGTTTACCTATACGAACACTGAAGCTTTCTTT	CASSLFTYTNTEAFF
TRBJ2-3	TRBV2	TRBD2	NA	TGTGCCAGCAGTGATTGGCTAGCGGGAGGGACGCAGTATTTT	CASSDWLAGGTQYF
TRBJ1-1	TRBV7-2	NA	NA	TGTGCCAGCAGCTTATTGTCGTCGGGGAACACTGAAGCTTTCTTT	CASSLLSSGNTEAFF
TRBJ1-2	TRBV19	NA	once	TGTGCCAGTAGTAGGGGGCCTGGCTACACCTTC	CASSRGPGYTF
TRBJ2-7	TRBV5-1	NA	NA	TGCGCCAGCGGCATAAACTCCTACGAGCAGTACTTC	CASGINSYEQYF
TRBJ2-7	TRBV6-5	NA	NA	TGTGCCAGCACTAAAAGAGACTCATACGAGCAGTACTTC	CASTKRDSYEQYF
TRBJ1-1	TRBV6-6	NA	NA	TGTGCCAGCAGTTACGACAGTGTGGCTTTCTTT	CASSYDSVAFF
TRBJ1-2	TRBV28	NA	NA	TGTGCCAGCAGTTTATCCGGGAGGGGGTATGGCTACACCTTC	CASSLSGRGYGYTF
TRBJ1-1	TRBV28	NA	NA	TGTGCCAGCAGTTTAGGTGGGCTCCCGATAACTGAAGCTTTCTTT	CASSLGGLPITEAFF
TRBJ1-2	TRBV30	NA	NA	TGTGCCTGGAGTGTATTTTGGCAGACTAACTATGGCTACACCTTC	CAWSVFWQTNYGYTF
TRBJ1-1	TRBV5-1	NA	few	TGCGCCAGCAGCTTTTCGTCCAGGGGCGAAGCTTTCTTT	CASSFSSRGEAFF
TRBJ1-5	TRBV10-3	NA	NA	TGTGCCATCAGGGGATCCCCGGGGCAGCCCCAGCATTTT	CAIRGSPGQPQHF